This T cell receptor beta chain originates from a study of response to subunit inactivated influenza vaccine. From germline, CDR1 is LNHNV and CDR2 YYDKDF (reference sequence). The V end was cut by 1 base, the J end by 4 bases, with 14 bases between. The CDR3 is made up of 16 amino acids. Each CDR3 protein gets one entry after TCRdb re-called the RT-PCR reads with MiXCR. The sample carries roughly 460,000 distinct CDR3 sequences, approximately 9.9% recorded once. This clonotype was seen repeatedly, ten times or more. As yet, its antigen is unknown. Study-level findings and limits: The authors offered the suggestion that each seasonal influenza vaccination recruits few new T cells.

V is TRBV15 and J is TRBJ2-4, with TRBD1 as a possible D gene (8 bases). The input for sequencing was PBMCs from blood, taken 35 to 45 days after vaccination. This TCR was sampled from a man between 45 and 60 years old who received an inactivated influenza vaccine. This CDR3 reads CATSRVNRGGKNIQYF. The CDR3 bases are TGTGCCACCAGCAGAGTCAACAGGGGGGGTAAAAACATTCAGTACTTC.